The 16 T cell receptor beta chains below all came from one sample that was sequenced in a study of OX40 agonist ivuxolimab in advanced cancers. Assay: immunoSEQ multiplex PCR; the TCRdb copy retains only in-frame clones and omits some. The sample consists of some 110,000 clones, around nine tenths of them appearing once. Sequences were derived from CD4+ or CD8+ T cells sorted from blood, sampled in a trial of the OX40 agonist ivuxolimab. All receptors come from an adult with an advanced solid tumor such as melanoma, head and neck, liver or kidney cancer.

A single count supports this clone. The rearrangement links TRBV6-6 to TRBJ1-1; D uncertain. Germline V gene data show CDR1 as MNHNY and CDR2 as SVGAGI (reference sequence). Trimming took off 5 bases at V and 0 bases at J, with 10 bases between the two ends. CDR3 length: 14 amino acids. CDR3 protein: CASSRGSMNTEAFF. In DNA form, the CDR3 reads TGTGCCAGCAGTCGTGGGTCCATGAACACTGAAGCTTTCTTT.

The chain links TRBV28 to TRBJ1-2; D is ambiguous. Germline loops: CDR1 MDHEN, CDR2 SYDVKM. The CDR3 sequence is 15 residues long. The V end was cut by 1 base, the J end by 5 bases, with 14 bases between. CDR3 in DNA: TGTGCCAGCAGTTTATCGGGGAGCAGATCTTATGGCTACACCTTC. It yields the protein CASSLSGSRSYGYTF.

The chain links TRBV5-1 to TRBJ2-1, with 7 positions matching TRBD1. CDR1 and CDR2 (germline): SGHRS, YFSETQ. V trimming: 0 bases; J trimming: 4 bases; junction bases outside the gene matches: 4. The CDR3 spans 15 residues. The CDR3 nucleotides read TGCGCCAGCAGCTTGGCGGGACAGTTATACAATGAGCAGTTCTTC. Its protein product is CASSLAGQLYNEQFF.

This sequence joins TRBV14 and TRBJ1-2; 8 bases align to TRBD1. V trimming: 4 bases; J trimming: 4 bases; junction bases outside the gene matches: 8. The CDR3 loop spans 15 amino acids. The germline gives CDR1 SGHDN, CDR2 FVKESK. The CDR3 sequence: CASSPVGQGGYGYTF. The CDR3, as DNA: TGTGCCAGCAGCCCGGTTGGACAGGGCGGCTATGGCTACACCTTC.

This chain joins TRBV19 and TRBJ1-5, with D hard to call. Trimming stripped 9 bases from V and 8 bases from J, with 14 bases between. This CDR3 has 12 amino acids. The germline gives CDR1 LNHDA, CDR2 SQIVND (reference sequence). CDR3: CARISPREPQHF. In DNA, the CDR3 is TGTGCCAGGATCTCTCCCCGGGAGCCCCAGCATTTT.

The chain uses TRBV27 and TRBJ2-3, with unresolved D. The CDR3 has 14 amino acids. V shed 7 bases and J shed 3 bases, with 14 bases lying between them. CDR1 and CDR2 from the germline V gene are MNHEY and SMNVEV (reference sequence). Written as DNA, the CDR3 is TGTGCCAGCAAGAAGTTCGGTAGGACAGATACGCAGTATTTT. Its protein product is CASKKFGRTDTQYF.

J is TRBJ1-5 and V is TRBV29-1; 12 nucleotides line up with TRBD1. CDR1 and CDR2 (germline): SQVTM, ANQGSEA. Trimming took 7 bases from V and 3 from J; bases not matched to a gene: 1. CDR3 size: 13 residues. The CDR3: CSAGQGANQPQHF. The CDR3 nucleotides read TGCAGCGCGGGACAGGGGGCCAATCAGCCCCAGCATTTT.

This chain uses TRBV6-5 with TRBJ2-7; 7 nucleotides line up with TRBD1. V shed 6 bases and J 2 bases; nucleotides not matched to a gene: 10. The CDR3 runs 15 residues. Germline V gene sequence: CDR1 MNHEY, CDR2 SVGAGI. The CDR3 nucleotides are TGTGCCAGCAGCCGAGCTACAGGGGCCCCCTACGAGCAGTACTTC. This sequence encodes CASSRATGAPYEQYF.

Only a few counts were recorded for this clone. The chain joins TRBV5-1 to TRBJ1-1, with 8 positions matching TRBD1. The CDR3 covers 15 residues. The V gene end was trimmed by 2 bases and the J gene end by 8 bases; junction bases not matched to a gene: 11. The V gene's germline CDR1 is SGHRS and CDR2 YFSETQ. In nucleotides, the CDR3 is TGCGCCAGCAGCTTACCAAGACAGGGGTTTACAGAAGCTTTCTTT. Translated: CASSLPRQGFTEAFF. Filled out from reference TRBV5-1 and TRBJ1-1, the complete variable domain reads KAGVTQTPRYLIKTRGQQVTLSCSPISGHRSVSWYQQTPGQGLQFLFEYFSETQRNKGNFPGRFSGRQFSNSRSEMNVSTLELGDSALYLCASSLPRQGFTEAFFGQGTRLTVV.

The chain carries TRBV5-4 and TRBJ1-5; D is undetermined. The V end lost 0 bases, the J end lost 6 bases, and 10 bases lay between the germline ends. Germline values: CDR1 SGHNT, CDR2 YYREEE (reference sequence). The CDR3 is made up of 14 amino acids. CDR3: CASSLAGNGQPQHF. DNA of the CDR3: TGTGCCAGCAGCTTGGCTGGGAATGGTCAGCCCCAGCATTTT.

This clone was picked up a small number of times. V and J are TRBV6-5 and TRBJ1-6, with D hard to call. This CDR3 has 12 amino acids. CDR1 and CDR2 (germline): MNHEY, SVGAGI. With 2 bases removed from V and 8 bases from J, the gap between germline ends came to 4 bases. The CDR3 protein is CASSYRDSPLHF. CDR3 bases: TGTGCCAGCAGTTACAGGGATTCACCCCTCCACTTT.

This chain uses TRBV28 with TRBJ2-3; D is unclear. With 3 bases removed from V and 5 bases from J, the gap between germline ends came to 3 bases. This CDR3 contains 11 residues. From germline, CDR1 is MDHEN and CDR2 SYDVKM. CDR3 amino acids: CASSFIDTQYF. The CDR3 DNA reads as TGTGCCAGCAGTTTTATAGATACGCAGTATTTT.

This clone was seen more than once but under ten times. The chain employs TRBV7-3 and TRBJ1-1; unclear D gene. The CDR3 is 13 residues long. Germline CDR1 reads SGHTA; CDR2 reads FQGTGA. V was pared by 6 bases and J by 0 bases, with 8 bases between. The CDR3: CASREGLNTEAFF. CDR3 coding DNA: TGTGCCAGCAGGGAAGGGCTGAACACTGAAGCTTTCTTT.

The chain carries TRBV5-5 and TRBJ1-5; no clear D gene. V lost 4 bases to trimming and J lost 0 bases, with 5 bases between them. From germline, CDR1 is SGHKS and CDR2 YYEKEE (reference sequence). The CDR3 length is 13 residues. CDR3: CASSPSSNQPQHF. The DNA of the CDR3 is TGTGCCAGCAGCCCCAGTAGCAATCAGCCCCAGCATTTT. The variable domain in full, with the rest retrieved from reference TRBV5-5 and TRBJ1-5, is DAGVTQSPTHLIKTRGQQVTLRCSPISGHKSVSWYQQVLGQGPQFIFQYYEKEERGRGNFPDRFSARQFPNYSSELNVNALLLGDSALYLCASSPSSNQPQHFGDGTRLSIL.

This clone was seen only a few times. The chain joins TRBV28 to TRBJ1-2; D not resolved. The CDR3 spans 13 residues. V lost 8 bases, J lost 3 bases, and 13 bases lay in between. Looked up from germline, CDR1 is MDHEN and CDR2 is SYDVKM. CDR3 bases: TGTGCCAGCCGTAGGGCATTGGACTATGGCTACACCTTC. Amino acid sequence: CASRRALDYGYTF.

A few counts support this clone. The rearrangement links TRBV7-7 to TRBJ2-2, with TRBD1 matching over 12 bases. V lost 7 bases to trimming and J lost 5 bases; unmatched junction nucleotides: 11. This CDR3 region has 17 residues. Germline CDR1 SSHAT, CDR2 FNYEAQ (reference sequence). The CDR3 protein is CASTDGTGGAGTGELFF. CDR3 DNA sequence: TGTGCCAGCACCGACGGGACAGGGGGCGCTGGGACCGGGGAGCTGTTTTTT.